The 28 T cell receptor beta chains listed next were all sequenced from one sample in a study of early stage breast cancer tumors (dated 2017 in TCRdb). Receptor libraries were prepared by the immunoSEQ multiplex PCR assay. Entries here come from immuneACCESS through TCRdb and include only in-frame sequences with V and J called. Some clones fail to appear in such tables; in the studies checked, an unresolved V gene covers under half of the shortfall, and the cause of the remainder is unknown. This sample has fewer than 35,000 clones in its table, and 55% to 75% of those were observed once. The top ten clonotypes cover roughly 31% of the sample. Sequencing was done on a sample of blood. The receptors shown here come from a person in their fifties with breast cancer.

V gene TRBV10-3 combines with J gene TRBJ2-3, with D possibly TRBD1 on 6 matching bases. Germline V CDR1 and CDR2: ENHRY, SYGVKD. This CDR3 is built from 15 residues. V lost 6 bases, J lost 4 bases, and 17 bases lay in between. Written as DNA, the CDR3 is TGTGCCATCAGGACCACAGGGTTAGAGGCAGATACGCAGTATTTT. Translated, it gives CAIRTTGLEADTQYF.

V is TRBV6-5 and J is TRBJ1-2, with D unresolved. The CDR3 runs 12 residues. Germline loops: CDR1 MNHEY, CDR2 SVGAGI. The ends were cut back, 6 bases at V and 8 bases at J, with 13 bases in the middle. The CDR3 here is CASSYAGGGYTF. CDR3 sequence (DNA): TGTGCCAGCAGCTACGCCGGTGGCGGCTACACCTTC.

The sample holds many counts of this clone. V and J are TRBV7-9 and TRBJ2-7, with D perhaps matching TRBD1 (6 bases). The ends were cut back, 3 bases at V and 0 bases at J, with 12 bases in the middle. This CDR3 is 15 amino acids long. Germline CDR1 SEHNR, CDR2 FQNEAQ (reference sequence). CDR3 amino acids: CASSFRGSSSYEQYF. DNA for the CDR3: TGTGCCAGCAGCTTCAGGGGCTCCAGCTCCTACGAGCAGTACTTC.

This clone was recorded a few times. The chain is built from TRBV2 and TRBJ1-1, with unresolved D. Per the germline V gene, CDR1 is SNHLY and CDR2 is FYNNEI. V shed 7 bases and J shed 4 bases, with 13 bases lying between them. The CDR3 consists of 13 residues. The CDR3 loop is CASILEGSTEAFF. CDR3 DNA sequence: TGTGCCAGCATCTTGGAAGGGTCCACTGAAGCTTTCTTT.

As to this clone: The same CDR3 is also encoded by other DNA sequences in this sample. The rearrangement links TRBV19 to TRBJ2-2; no clear D. CDR1 LNHDA and CDR2 SQIVND come from the germline V gene (reference sequence). The CDR3 is made up of 14 amino acids. V lost 3 bases to trimming and J lost 1 base, with 6 bases between them. The CDR3 sequence is CASSMTGNTGELFF. The CDR3 DNA follows: TGTGCCAGTAGTATGACCGGGAACACCGGGGAGCTGTTTTTT.

This clone was seen once. The V gene is TRBV20-1, the J gene TRBJ1-2; D is unresolved. Trimming removed 5 bases from V and 4 bases from J, with 8 bases in between. Per the germline V gene, CDR1 is DFQATT and CDR2 is SNEGSKA (reference sequence). CDR3 length equals 11 residues. The CDR3 sequence: CSAGPGYGYTF. In DNA form, the CDR3 reads TGCAGTGCTGGGCCGGGCTATGGCTACACCTTC.

The chain joins TRBV5-8 to TRBJ1-4, with 7 bases fitting TRBD1. V was clipped by 1 base and J by 8 bases; unmatched bases: 5. Germline V gives CDR1 SGHTS, CDR2 YDEGEE. This CDR3 comprises 14 residues. This chain's CDR3 is CASSLSAGGEKLFF. The CDR3 coding sequence is TGTGCCAGCAGCTTGTCGGCAGGGGGAGAAAAACTGTTTTTT.

V gene TRBV11-2 combines with J gene TRBJ2-7; D call uncertain. V dropped 5 bases and J dropped 3 bases, with 14 bases sitting between them. From germline, CDR1 is SGHAT and CDR2 FQNNGV. The CDR3 spans 14 residues. Here the CDR3 DNA reads TGTGCCAGCAGCCCCGGTTCAGGTTACTACGAGCAGTACTTC. It codes for CASSPGSGYYEQYF.

This clone was counted a few times. V and J are TRBV29-1 and TRBJ2-7, with 8 positions matching TRBD2. CDR1 and CDR2 (germline): SQVTM, ANQGSEA. The CDR3 runs to 14 residues. Germline trimming cut 7 bases from V and 1 base from J; bases unmatched to any gene: 9. DNA for the CDR3: TGCAGCGCCCTCGGGGCGGGAGGATCCTACGAGCAGTACTTC. Encoded protein: CSALGAGGSYEQYF.

Here the CDR3 reads CASSKGAGPSYEQYF. DNA of the CDR3: TGTGCCAGCAGCAAAGGGGCGGGTCCTTCCTACGAGCAGTACTTC. The chain has TRBV7-3 and TRBJ2-7; D is perhaps TRBD1 or TRBD2 (5 bases each). The germline gives CDR1 SGHTA, CDR2 FQGTGA. Trimming pared 5 bases from V and 1 base from J, leaving 15 bases between. The CDR3 extends over 15 amino acids.

J is TRBJ2-7 and V is TRBV5-1; 11 nucleotides match TRBD2. V lost 5 bases, J lost 4 bases, and 14 bases stayed unmatched. Looked up from germline, CDR1 is SGHRS and CDR2 is YFSETQ. The CDR3 runs 17 residues. This CDR3 is CASRYGGAGTSGYEQYF. In DNA form, the CDR3 reads TGCGCCAGCAGATACGGGGGGGCCGGGACTAGCGGTTACGAGCAGTACTTC.

The chain employs TRBV5-1 and TRBJ2-7, with TRBD2 as a possible D gene (6 bases). The CDR3 sequence is 14 residues long. The germline V gene has CDR1 SGHRS and CDR2 YFSETQ. Trimming left V 3 bases short and J 5 bases short, with 15 bases between. CDR3 amino acids: CASSSILAPNEQYF. The CDR3 DNA sequence: TGCGCCAGCAGCTCAATACTAGCTCCCAACGAGCAGTACTTC.

The chain uses TRBV4-3 and TRBJ2-5, with D perhaps TRBD1 (6 bases). The J call may be in error: the DNA end matches TRBJ2-7 better. The CDR3 has 15 residues. In germline, CDR1 is LGHNA, CDR2 YSLEER. The CDR3 region is CASSQGWGPPYEQYF. The CDR3 DNA reads TGCGCCAGCAGCCAGGGATGGGGGCCGCCCTACGAGCAGTACTTC.

In the case of this clone: One end of the junction does not line up with germline, which may come from a read error. This sequence joins TRBV5-1 and TRBJ2-1, with 8 bases matching TRBD1. Germline V lookup: CDR1 SGHRS, CDR2 YFSETQ. This CDR3 spans 16 amino acids. CDR3 bases: TGCGCCAGCAGCCCCCGGACAGGGATTTTCTACGATGAGCAGTTCTTC. As protein: CASSPRTGIFYDEQFF.

J is TRBJ2-5 and V is TRBV4-2; 11 bases agree with TRBD2. The V and J ends lost 3 bases and 1 base, in that order; junction bases with no gene match: 4. Germline CDR1 is LGHNA and CDR2 is YNFKEQ. The CDR3 sequence is 16 residues long. CDR3 protein: CASSHGTSGFQETQYF. CDR3 nucleotides: TGTGCCAGCAGCCACGGGACTAGCGGTTTCCAAGAGACCCAGTACTTC.

The rearrangement links TRBV27 to TRBJ2-1; 9 bases agree with TRBD2. CDR3 length equals 16 residues. The germline gives CDR1 MNHEY, CDR2 SMNVEV (reference sequence). The V segment lost 3 bases and the J segment 7 bases; nucleotides outside the gene matches: 10. CDR3 sequence (DNA): TGTGCCAGCAGTTTCTCCGCGGGAGGGGCCCTTAATGAGCAGTTCTTC. Protein: CASSFSAGGALNEQFF.

The chain employs TRBV11-2 and TRBJ1-5; TRBD1 is a possible D gene (5 bases). Germline loops: CDR1 SGHAT, CDR2 FQNNGV. The ends were cut back, 5 bases at V and 9 bases at J, with 14 bases in the middle. This CDR3 region has 13 residues. The CDR3 DNA follows: TGTGCCAGCAGCCGGGACCGAAATTCGCCCCAGCATTTT. Its translation is CASSRDRNSPQHF. Complete variable domain (other parts from reference TRBV11-2 and TRBJ1-5): EAGVAQSPRYKIIEKRQSVAFWCNPISGHATLYWYQQILGQGPKLLIQFQNNGVVDDSQLPKDRFSAERLKGVDSTLKIQPAKLEDSAVYLCASSRDRNSPQHFGDGTRLSIL.

This clone was counted a few times. The chain has TRBV13 and TRBJ1-1, with D tentatively TRBD1 (6 bases). Germline V gene sequence: CDR1 PRHDT, CDR2 FYEKMQ (reference sequence). The CDR3 consists of 14 residues. V shed 2 bases and J shed 3 bases, with 10 bases lying between them. The CDR3 loop is CASSLQGRYTEAFF. CDR3 coding DNA: TGTGCCAGCAGCTTACAGGGGCGGTACACTGAAGCTTTCTTT.

This clone has only a few counts. The gene calls are TRBV15 and TRBJ2-1; TRBD2 agrees at 9 bases. This CDR3 region has 14 residues. V lost 7 bases, J lost 0 bases, and 1 base stayed unmatched. The germline CDR1 and CDR2 sequences are LNHNV and YYDKDF (reference sequence). The CDR3 nucleotides are TGTGCCACCAAAGCGGGGGGCTCCTACAATGAGCAGTTCTTC. It encodes CATKAGGSYNEQFF. Drawing the rest from reference TRBV15 and TRBJ2-1, the complete variable domain is DAMVIQNPRYQVTQFGKPVTLSCSQTLNHNVMYWYQQKSSQAPKLLFHYYDKDFNNEADTPDNFQSRRPNTSFCFLDIRSPGLGDTAMYLCATKAGGSYNEQFFGPGTRLTVL.

The chain carries TRBV11-2 and TRBJ2-7; 11 bases are shared with TRBD2. The germline gives CDR1 SGHAT, CDR2 FQNNGV. Unmatched junction bases numbered 18, after V lost 8 bases and J lost 6 bases. CDR3 length: 17 amino acids. In nucleotides, the CDR3 is TGTGCCAGCCCCATGGTAGCGGGAGGGCCTCTTATAGGCGAGCAGTACTTC. Amino acid sequence: CASPMVAGGPLIGEQYF.

The rearrangement uses TRBV7-9 and TRBJ2-1; no reliable D call. This CDR3 is built from 12 residues. Germline V gene sequence: CDR1 SEHNR, CDR2 FQNEAQ (reference sequence). Trimming removed 3 bases from V and 5 bases from J, with 5 bases in between. CDR3 sequence reads: CASSLGNNEQFF. As DNA, the CDR3 is TGTGCCAGCAGCTTGGGGAACAATGAGCAGTTCTTC.

The gene calls are TRBV7-2 and TRBJ2-1; 13 positions agree with TRBD2. CDR1 SGHTA and CDR2 FQGNSA come from the germline V gene. The CDR3 consists of 19 residues. The V and J ends lost 1 base and 2 bases, in that order; junction bases with no gene match: 8. The DNA for the CDR3 is TGTGCCAGCAGCTTAGACGCCGGGACTAGCGGGAATACCTACAATGAGCAGTTCTTC. It yields the protein CASSLDAGTSGNTYNEQFF.

The genes are TRBV11-2 and TRBJ2-5, with 10 positions matching TRBD1. V lost 5 bases, J lost 4 bases, and 7 bases stayed unmatched. There are 15 residues in the CDR3. CDR1 SGHAT and CDR2 FQNNGV come from the germline V gene. In DNA, the CDR3 is TGTGCCAGCAGCATTGTGGGACAGGGGACAGAGACCCAGTACTTC. This codes for CASSIVGQGTETQYF. Complete variable domain (other parts from reference TRBV11-2 and TRBJ2-5): EAGVAQSPRYKIIEKRQSVAFWCNPISGHATLYWYQQILGQGPKLLIQFQNNGVVDDSQLPKDRFSAERLKGVDSTLKIQPAKLEDSAVYLCASSIVGQGTETQYFGPGTRLLVL.

This clone came up a few times. V gene TRBV7-8 combines with J gene TRBJ1-1; D is possibly TRBD1 (6 bases). The CDR3 consists of 15 residues. Trimming took 5 bases from V and 2 from J, leaving 15 bases between them. In germline, CDR1 is SGHVS, CDR2 FQNEAQ. DNA for the CDR3: TGTGCCAGCAGCCCCCTCAGGGGAACCAACACTGAAGCTTTCTTT. Amino acids: CASSPLRGTNTEAFF.

Only a few counts were recorded for this clone. V and J are TRBV4-2 and TRBJ1-1; D not resolved. The CDR3 is 13 residues long. Germline-derived CDR1 and CDR2 are LGHNA and YNFKEQ. The V and J ends lost 6 bases and 2 bases respectively, with 10 bases between them. CDR3 sequence reads: CASSSRVNTEAFF. For the CDR3, the DNA is TGTGCCAGCAGTTCGAGGGTTAACACTGAAGCTTTCTTT.

The chain is built from TRBV25-1 and TRBJ2-5; no clear D gene. The CDR3 has 10 amino acids. V lost 6 bases and J lost 5, with 4 bases in between. CDR1 is MGHDK, CDR2 SYGVNS, per germline. In nucleotides, the CDR3 is TGTGCCAGCAGGGAGGAGACCCAGTACTTC. Protein sequence: CASREETQYF.

J is TRBJ2-5 and V is TRBV6-6; 7 bases are a match to TRBD1. The junction had 3 bases not matched to a gene; V was cut back by 2 bases and J by 3 bases. The germline gives CDR1 MNHNY, CDR2 SVGAGI (reference sequence). The CDR3 is made up of 14 amino acids. The CDR3 region has the DNA TGTGCCAGCAGTTACGGGACAGAAAAAGAGACCCAGTACTTC. Translated, it gives CASSYGTEKETQYF.

The J gene is TRBJ2-7, the V gene TRBV18; D is uncertain. CDR1 and CDR2 from the germline V gene are KGHSH and LQKENI. Trimming shortened V by 5 bases and J by 5 bases, and 16 bases separated the two germline ends. The CDR3 length is 14 residues. Here the CDR3 reads CASSSLAGIDEQYF. The CDR3 nucleotides are TGTGCCAGCTCAAGTCTGGCAGGAATCGACGAGCAGTACTTC.